This record concerns one T cell receptor (beta chain) sequence. Its target is not known. These data originate in a study of T-cell reconstitution after alpha-beta-depleted transplantation in children. It was with unique molecular identifiers that the TCRbeta library was prepared. TCRdb reprocessed the PCR reads with MiXCR, giving one entry per CDR3 protein. The sample gives nearly 350,000 distinct CDR3 sequences, around 15% of which show up once; around 41% is in the top ten. The CDR3 runs to 15 residues. J was trimmed by 5 bases and V by 2 bases; bases with no gene match: 7. General study findings and limits: Expanded clones from the graft, numbering several hundred, reportedly supplied alpha-beta T cells about two months after transplant. T-cell counts and diversity at one year post-transplant came mainly from newly produced T cells. It was surviving recipient T cells and thymic progenitors that gave some patients high TCRbeta diversity at day 60.

J is TRBJ2-5 and V is TRBV12-3 or TRBV12-4; 8 nucleotides line up with TRBD2. The receptor was derived from a male patient aged 2 to 10 who had a stem cell transplant for acute lymphoblastic leukemia, so the T cells may come from the graft donor. The sample here was PBMCs, mostly from graft donor cells, taken 360 days after TCRalphabeta/CD19-depleted stem cell transplant. The DNA for the CDR3 is TGTGCCAGCAGTTTATTGGCTAAGCGGGGGGAGACCCAGTACTTC. This gives the protein CASSLLAKRGETQYF.